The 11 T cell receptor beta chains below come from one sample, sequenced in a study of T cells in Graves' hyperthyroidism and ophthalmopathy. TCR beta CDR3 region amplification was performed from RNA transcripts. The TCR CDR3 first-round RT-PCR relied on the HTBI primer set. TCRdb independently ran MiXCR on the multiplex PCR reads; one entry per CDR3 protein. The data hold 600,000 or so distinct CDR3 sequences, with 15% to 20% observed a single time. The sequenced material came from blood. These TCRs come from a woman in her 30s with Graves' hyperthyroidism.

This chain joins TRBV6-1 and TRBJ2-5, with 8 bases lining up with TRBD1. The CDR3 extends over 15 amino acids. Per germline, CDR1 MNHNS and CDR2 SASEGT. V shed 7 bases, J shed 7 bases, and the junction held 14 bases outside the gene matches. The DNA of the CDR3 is TGTGCCAGCAACACGGCCGGGACAGGTGAACTGACCCAGTACTTC. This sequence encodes CASNTAGTGELTQYF.

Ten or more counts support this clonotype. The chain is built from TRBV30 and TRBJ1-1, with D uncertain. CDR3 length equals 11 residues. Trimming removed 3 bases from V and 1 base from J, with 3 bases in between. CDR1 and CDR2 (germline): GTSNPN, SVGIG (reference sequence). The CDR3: CAWSTNTEAFF. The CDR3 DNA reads TGTGCCTGGAGCACGAACACTGAAGCTTTCTTT.

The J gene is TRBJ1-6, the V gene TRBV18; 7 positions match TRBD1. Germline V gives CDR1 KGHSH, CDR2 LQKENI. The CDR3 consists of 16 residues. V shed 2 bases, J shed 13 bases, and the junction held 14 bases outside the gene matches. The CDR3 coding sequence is TGTGCCAGCTCACCATTTTCGTACAGGGGAACAAAGCCCCTCCACTTT. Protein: CASSPFSYRGTKPLHF.

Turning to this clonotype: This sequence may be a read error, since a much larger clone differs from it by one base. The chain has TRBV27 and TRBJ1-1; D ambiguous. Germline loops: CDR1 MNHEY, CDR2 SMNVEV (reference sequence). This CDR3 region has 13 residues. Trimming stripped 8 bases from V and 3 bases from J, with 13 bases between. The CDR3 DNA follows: TGTGCCAGCGGAGCTTCCACGGACACTGAAGCTTTCTTT. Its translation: CASGASTDTEAFF.

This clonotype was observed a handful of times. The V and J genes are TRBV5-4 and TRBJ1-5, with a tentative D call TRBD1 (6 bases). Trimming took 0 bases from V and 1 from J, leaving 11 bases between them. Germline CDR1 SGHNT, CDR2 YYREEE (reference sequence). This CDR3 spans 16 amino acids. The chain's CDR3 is CASSLGGTTSNQPQHF. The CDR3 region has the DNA TGTGCCAGCAGCTTGGGAGGGACAACCAGCAATCAGCCCCAGCATTTT.

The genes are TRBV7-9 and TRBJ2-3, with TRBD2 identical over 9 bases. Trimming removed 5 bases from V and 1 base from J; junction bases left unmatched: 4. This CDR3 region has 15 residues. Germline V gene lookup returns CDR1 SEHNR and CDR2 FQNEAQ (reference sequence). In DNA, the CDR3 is TGTGCCAGCAGCCGAATAGCGGGAGGCACAGATACGCAGTATTTT. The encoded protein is CASSRIAGGTDTQYF.

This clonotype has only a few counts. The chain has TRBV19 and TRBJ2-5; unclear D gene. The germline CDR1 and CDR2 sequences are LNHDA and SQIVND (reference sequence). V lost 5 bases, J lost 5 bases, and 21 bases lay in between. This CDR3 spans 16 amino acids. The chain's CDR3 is CASSAGTFPSPETQYF. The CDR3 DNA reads TGTGCCAGTAGTGCAGGCACCTTCCCCTCCCCGGAGACCCAGTACTTC.

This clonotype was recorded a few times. CDR3 DNA: TGCGCCAGCAGCGATGTAGCCGGGACAGGACTCCAAGAGACCCAGTACTTC. Protein: CASSDVAGTGLQETQYF. The chain joins TRBV5-1 to TRBJ2-5, with 8 positions matching TRBD1. V was pared by 4 bases and J by 1 base, with 12 bases of the junction left unmatched. There are 17 residues in the CDR3. The germline gives CDR1 SGHRS, CDR2 YFSETQ.

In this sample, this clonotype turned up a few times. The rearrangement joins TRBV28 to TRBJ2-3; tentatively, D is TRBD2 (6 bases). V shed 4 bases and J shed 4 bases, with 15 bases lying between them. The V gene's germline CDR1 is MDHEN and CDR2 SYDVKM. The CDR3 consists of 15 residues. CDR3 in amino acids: CASSSSGSGPDTQYF. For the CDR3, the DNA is TGTGCCAGCAGTTCCAGCGGGTCCGGTCCAGATACGCAGTATTTT. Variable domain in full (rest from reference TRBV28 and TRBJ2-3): DVKVTQSSRYLVKRTGEKVFLECVQDMDHENMFWYRQDPGLGLRLIYFSYDVKMKEKGDIPEGYSVSREKKERFSLILESASTNQTSMYLCASSSSGSGPDTQYFGPGTRLTVL.

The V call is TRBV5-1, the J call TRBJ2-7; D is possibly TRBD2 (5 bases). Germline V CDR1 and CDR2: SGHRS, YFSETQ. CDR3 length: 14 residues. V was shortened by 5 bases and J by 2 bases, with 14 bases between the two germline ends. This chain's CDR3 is CASRVGSATYEQYF. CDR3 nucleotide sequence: TGCGCCAGCAGAGTCGGTAGCGCTACCTACGAGCAGTACTTC.

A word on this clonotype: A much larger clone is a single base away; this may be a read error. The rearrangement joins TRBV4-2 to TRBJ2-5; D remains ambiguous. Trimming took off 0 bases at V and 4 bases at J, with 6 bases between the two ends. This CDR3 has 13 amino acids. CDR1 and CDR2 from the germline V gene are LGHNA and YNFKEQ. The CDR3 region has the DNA TGTGCCAGCAGCCAAGATGCTGGAGAGACCCAGTACTTC. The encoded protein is CASSQDAGETQYF.